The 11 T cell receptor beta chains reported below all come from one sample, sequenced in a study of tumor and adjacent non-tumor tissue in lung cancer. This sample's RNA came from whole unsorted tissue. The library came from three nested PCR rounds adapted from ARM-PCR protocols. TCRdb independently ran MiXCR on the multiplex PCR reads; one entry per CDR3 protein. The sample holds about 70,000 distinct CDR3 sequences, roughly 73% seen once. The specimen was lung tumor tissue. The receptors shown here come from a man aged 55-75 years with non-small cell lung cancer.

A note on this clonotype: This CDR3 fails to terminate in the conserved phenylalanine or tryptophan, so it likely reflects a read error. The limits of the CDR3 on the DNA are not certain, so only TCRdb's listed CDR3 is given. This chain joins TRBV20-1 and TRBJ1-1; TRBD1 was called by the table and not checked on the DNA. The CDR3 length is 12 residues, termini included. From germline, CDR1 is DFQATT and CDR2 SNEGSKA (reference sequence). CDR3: CSARVRAAEALL.

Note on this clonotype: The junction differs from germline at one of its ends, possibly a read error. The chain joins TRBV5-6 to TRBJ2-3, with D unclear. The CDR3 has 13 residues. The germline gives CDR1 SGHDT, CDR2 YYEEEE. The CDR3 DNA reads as TGTGCCAGCAGCGAGATGGCGGCTGATACGCAATATTTT. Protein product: CASSEMAADTQYF. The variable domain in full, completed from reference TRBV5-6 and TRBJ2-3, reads DAGVTQSPTHLIKTRGQQVTLRCSPKSGHDTVSWYQQALGQGPQFIFQYYEEEERQRGNFPDRFSGHQFPNYSSELNVNALLLGDSALYLCASSEMAADTQYFGPGTRLTVL.

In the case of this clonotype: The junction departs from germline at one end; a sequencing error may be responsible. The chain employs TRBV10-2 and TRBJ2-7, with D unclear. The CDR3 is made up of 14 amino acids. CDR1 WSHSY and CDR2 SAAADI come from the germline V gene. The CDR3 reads CTSSELPGYYEQYF. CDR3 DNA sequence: TGCACCAGCAGTGAGTTGCCAGGATACTACGAGCAGTACTTC.

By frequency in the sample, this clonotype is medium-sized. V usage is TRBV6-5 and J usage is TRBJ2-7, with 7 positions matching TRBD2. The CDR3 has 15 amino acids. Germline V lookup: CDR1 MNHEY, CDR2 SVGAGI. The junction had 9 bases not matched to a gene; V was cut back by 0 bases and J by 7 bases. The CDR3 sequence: CASSYSRRETEEQYF. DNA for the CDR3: TGTGCCAGCAGTTACTCGAGGCGGGAGACGGAAGAGCAGTACTTC.

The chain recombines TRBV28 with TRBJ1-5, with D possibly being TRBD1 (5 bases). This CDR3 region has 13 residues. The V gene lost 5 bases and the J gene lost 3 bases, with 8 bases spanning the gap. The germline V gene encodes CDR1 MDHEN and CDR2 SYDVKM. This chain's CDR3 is CASSDRNNQPQHF. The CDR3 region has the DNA TGTGCCAGCAGTGACAGAAACAATCAGCCCCAGCATTTT.

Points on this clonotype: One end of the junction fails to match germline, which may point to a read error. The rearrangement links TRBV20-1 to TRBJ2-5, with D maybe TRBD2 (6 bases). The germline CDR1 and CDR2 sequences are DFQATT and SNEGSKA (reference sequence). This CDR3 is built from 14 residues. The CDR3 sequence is CTASVGGEAETQYF. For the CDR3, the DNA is TGCACTGCTAGCGTCGGTGGCGAAGCGGAGACCCAGTACTTT.

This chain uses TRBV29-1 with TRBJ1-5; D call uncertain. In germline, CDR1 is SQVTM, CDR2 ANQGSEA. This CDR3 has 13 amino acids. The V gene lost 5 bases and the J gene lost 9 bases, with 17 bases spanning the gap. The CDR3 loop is CSVISNGSRPQHF. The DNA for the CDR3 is TGCAGCGTTATCAGTAATGGCAGTCGGCCCCAGCATTTT.

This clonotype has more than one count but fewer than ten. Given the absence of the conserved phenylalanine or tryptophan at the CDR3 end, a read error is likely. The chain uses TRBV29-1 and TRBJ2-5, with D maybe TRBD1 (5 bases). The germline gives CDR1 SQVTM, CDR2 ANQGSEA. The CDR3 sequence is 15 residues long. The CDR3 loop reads CSAIGQGRVGETQYL. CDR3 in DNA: TGCAGTGCCATCGGACAAGGGCGCGTAGGAGAGACCCAGTACCTC.

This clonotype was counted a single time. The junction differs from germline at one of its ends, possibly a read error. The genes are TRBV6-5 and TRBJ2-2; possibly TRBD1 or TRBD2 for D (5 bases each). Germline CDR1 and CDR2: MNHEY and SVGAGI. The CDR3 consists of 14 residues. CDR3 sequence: CAIKQEIGTGERFF. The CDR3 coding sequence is TGTGCCATCAAACAGGAAATAGGCACCGGGGAGCGGTTTTTT.

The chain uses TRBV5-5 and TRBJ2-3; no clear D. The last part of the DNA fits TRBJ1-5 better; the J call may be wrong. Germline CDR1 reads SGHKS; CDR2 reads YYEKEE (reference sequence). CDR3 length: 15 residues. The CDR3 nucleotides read TGTGCCAGCAGCCACTGGGGAGAGCGGCCAGATACGCAGCATTTT. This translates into CASSHWGERPDTQHF.

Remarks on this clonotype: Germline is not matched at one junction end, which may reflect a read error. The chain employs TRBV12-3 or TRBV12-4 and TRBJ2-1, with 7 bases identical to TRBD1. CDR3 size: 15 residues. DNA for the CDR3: TGTGTCAGCAGCCGAGACAGGGTTGATGAGGATGAGCAGTTCTTC. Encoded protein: CVSSRDRVDEDEQFF.